This TCR beta chain was identified in a study of cytomegalovirus exposure and HLA in healthy donors. Study-wide findings and caveats: Analyzed later, association rates of TCRs varied across HLA loci, with DRB1 most and HLA-C fewest. Only CMV serostatus was available as immune exposure information. In a later analysis, a missense DCLRE1C variant was linked to TCR beta V- and J-gene trimming.

The CDR3 consists of 16 residues. V was trimmed by 0 bases and J by 0 bases, leaving 12 bases between them. Germline values: CDR1 MGHRA, CDR2 YSYEKL. As concerns this clone: No antigen is known for it.

The study ran its PCR with 60 Vbeta and 13 Jbeta primers. Generated by immunoSEQ multiplex PCR, the TCRdb table keeps only in-frame clones and is missing some. The sample yields about 100,000 clones, around 78% seen once. This TCR derives from a man aged 25 to 40 in good health and CMV-seronegative. This chain connects TRBV4-1 to TRBJ2-7; no definite D call. The sequencing sample was made of PBMCs. The CDR3: CASSQDWSARSYEQYF. As DNA, the CDR3 is TGCGCCAGCAGCCAAGACTGGAGCGCCCGCTCCTACGAGCAGTACTTC.